This TCR beta chain came from a study of control samples from healthy donors and cancer patients. Germline V gives CDR1 MDHEN, CDR2 SYDVKM. The CDR3 has 14 amino acids. V gave up 3 bases and J gave up 6 bases, with 12 bases separating them. Profiling relied on immunoSEQ multiplex PCR, and the TCRdb table lists in-frame clones only, not all of them. Of tens of thousands of clones in the sample, 89% are singletons; the top ten hold around 5.1%. The sample holds one count of this clone. The chain joins TRBV28 to TRBJ1-5; TRBD1 might be the D (6 bases). The specimen sequenced was PBMCs. The receptor comes from a man aged 55 to 70 with colorectal cancer. CDR3 nucleotide sequence: TGTGCCAGCAGTTTGACGGGGGGGGCTCAGCCCCAGCATTTT. It codes for CASSLTGGAQPQHF.